These 14 T cell receptor beta chains share one sample of origin, sequenced in a study of blood T cell repertoires in COVID-19 (dated by TCRdb to about 2020). The library was produced with the immunoSEQ multiplex PCR assay. This immuneACCESS table, as held by TCRdb, lists in-frame sequences with V and J called but not all clones. Of the missing ones, under half trace to an unresolved V gene in checked studies; the others have no known cause. Counted in this sample were more than 95,000 clones; around 80% of them appeared once. 3.8% of the sample comes from the top ten. Sequencing was carried out using peripheral blood. The receptors derive from a woman in her fifties or sixties with acute or convalescent COVID-19.

This clone was counted many times. The chain employs TRBV9 and TRBJ1-5; weak D call: TRBD1 (5 bases). V was clipped by 3 bases and J by 7 bases, with 14 bases between them. CDR1 SGDLS and CDR2 YYNGEE come from the germline V gene. The CDR3 spans 14 residues. CDR3 DNA: TGTGCCAGCAGCGAATCAGGGAATGAACAGCCCCAGCATTTT. The encoded protein is CASSESGNEQPQHF.

The V call is TRBV28, the J call TRBJ1-2; D possibly corresponds to TRBD1 (6 bases). CDR3 length: 13 amino acids. V gave up 6 bases and J gave up 5 bases, with 13 bases separating them. Germline CDR1 MDHEN, CDR2 SYDVKM. The CDR3 coding sequence is TGTGCCAGCAGCGTTGGCAGGGGATATGGCTACACCTTC. This codes for CASSVGRGYGYTF.

This chain uses TRBV5-1 with TRBJ1-4, with 8 bases that match TRBD1. The CDR3 loop spans 14 amino acids. CDR1 is SGHRS, CDR2 YFSETQ, per germline. Trimming took 4 bases from V and 8 from J; bases not matched to a gene: 7. Written as DNA, the CDR3 is TGCGCCAGCAGCCTTGGACAGGGATACGAAAAACTGTTTTTT. This sequence encodes CASSLGQGYEKLFF.

The gene calls are TRBV18 and TRBJ1-5, with TRBD1 as a possible D gene (5 bases). V dropped 5 bases and J dropped 4 bases, with 15 bases sitting between them. CDR1 and CDR2 (germline): KGHSH, LQKENI. The CDR3 consists of 15 residues. Here the CDR3 DNA reads TGTGCCAGCTCAGCCCTAAGCGGGGCGAATCAGCCCCAGCATTTT. Translated, it gives CASSALSGANQPQHF.

The V and J genes are TRBV2 and TRBJ1-5; 7 bases are shared with TRBD1. There are 14 residues in the CDR3. J was trimmed by 2 bases and V by 6 bases; bases with no gene match: 4. Germline V gene sequence: CDR1 SNHLY, CDR2 FYNNEI. The CDR3 sequence is CASSAGQRNQPQHF. CDR3 in DNA: TGTGCCAGCAGCGCGGGACAGCGCAATCAGCCCCAGCATTTT.

The chain combines TRBV28 with TRBJ2-7; possibly TRBD2 for D (5 bases). The length of the CDR3 is 13 residues. Per germline, CDR1 MDHEN and CDR2 SYDVKM. The V and J ends lost 7 bases and 4 bases respectively, with 14 bases between them. The CDR3 nucleotides read TGTGCCAGCACGCCCCAGCGGAAGTACGAGCAGTACTTC. It translates to CASTPQRKYEQYF.

This sequence joins TRBV3-1 (or the pseudogene TRBV3-2) and TRBJ1-2, with D possibly matching TRBD1 (6 bases). The V gene's germline CDR1 is LGHDT and CDR2 YNNKEL (reference sequence). With 6 bases removed from V and 6 bases from J, the gap between germline ends came to 14 bases. This CDR3 region has 13 residues. This CDR3 reads CASSRIQGDGYTF. The CDR3 nucleotides are TGTGCCAGCAGTCGAATACAGGGAGATGGCTACACCTTC.

As concerns this clone: At one boundary the junction diverges from the germline segment, which might be a read error. The CDR3 protein is CASSIGLADLIVF. Written as DNA, the CDR3 is TGTGCCAGTAGTATAGGGCTGGCAGATTTAATCGTCTTT. The chain carries TRBV19 and TRBJ1-4; no clear D. The germline V gene has CDR1 LNHDA and CDR2 SQIVND (reference sequence). This CDR3 spans 13 amino acids. Full variable domain (remainder filled in from reference TRBV19 and TRBJ1-4): DGGITQSPKYLFRKEGQNVTLSCEQNLNHDAMYWYRQDPGQGLRLIYYSQIVNDFQKGDIAEGYSVSREKKESFPLTVTSAQKNPTAFYLCASSIGLADLIVFGSGTQLSVL.

V gene TRBV11-2 combines with J gene TRBJ1-5; no firm D call. V was shortened by 4 bases and J by 4 bases, with 8 bases between the two germline ends. The CDR3 has 13 residues. Germline loops: CDR1 SGHAT, CDR2 FQNNGV. The CDR3 nucleotides read TGTGCCAGCAGCTCCCGTATGAATCAGCCCCAGCATTTT. Translation: CASSSRMNQPQHF.

This clone was counted a single time. V and J are TRBV5-4 and TRBJ2-5; possibly TRBD2 for D (5 bases). The CDR3 sequence is 15 residues long. Germline values: CDR1 SGHNT, CDR2 YYREEE (reference sequence). Trimming took off 3 bases at V and 5 bases at J, with 17 bases between the two ends. CDR3 bases: TGTGCCAGCAGCTCCGCGCGGAGCGGCGTGGAGACCCAGTACTTC. Protein sequence: CASSSARSGVETQYF.

The chain carries TRBV11-2 and TRBJ2-7; tentative D call: TRBD1 (5 bases). V was shortened by 6 bases and J by 2 bases, with 11 bases between the two germline ends. The CDR3 loop spans 13 amino acids. CDR1 is SGHAT, CDR2 FQNNGV, per germline. The CDR3 region is CASRQDRPYEQYF. Here the CDR3 DNA reads TGTGCCAGCAGACAGGACCGACCCTACGAGCAGTACTTC. The full variable domain, rest sourced from reference TRBV11-2 and TRBJ2-7, is EAGVAQSPRYKIIEKRQSVAFWCNPISGHATLYWYQQILGQGPKLLIQFQNNGVVDDSQLPKDRFSAERLKGVDSTLKIQPAKLEDSAVYLCASRQDRPYEQYFGPGTRLTVT.

This clone occurred many times. V and J are TRBV19 and TRBJ2-7, with 10 nucleotides matching TRBD1. The CDR3 consists of 15 residues. The V gene's germline CDR1 is LNHDA and CDR2 SQIVND (reference sequence). V shed 6 bases, J shed 2 bases, and the junction held 7 bases outside the gene matches. CDR3: CASRGPGQGAYEQYF. The CDR3 DNA sequence: TGTGCCAGTAGGGGTCCCGGACAGGGGGCCTACGAGCAGTACTTC. Drawing the rest from reference TRBV19 and TRBJ2-7, the complete variable domain is DGGITQSPKYLFRKEGQNVTLSCEQNLNHDAMYWYRQDPGQGLRLIYYSQIVNDFQKGDIAEGYSVSREKKESFPLTVTSAQKNPTAFYLCASRGPGQGAYEQYFGPGTRLTVT.

The chain couples TRBV18 to TRBJ2-3; TRBD2 agrees at 11 bases. The CDR3 is made up of 16 amino acids. The germline V gene has CDR1 KGHSH and CDR2 LQKENI. The J segment lost 3 bases and the V segment lost 3 bases, leaving 5 bases of the junction unmatched. The CDR3 DNA follows: TGTGCCAGCTCACCCCCGACTAGCGGGACGACAGATACGCAGTATTTT. Its protein product is CASSPPTSGTTDTQYF. Combining the CDR3 with reference TRBV18 and TRBJ2-3 gives the whole variable domain NAGVMQNPRHLVRRRGQEARLRCSPMKGHSHVYWYRQLPEEGLKFMVYLQKENIIDESGMPKERFSAEFPKEGPSILRIQQVVRGDSAAYFCASSPPTSGTTDTQYFGPGTRLTVL.

This clone was seen only once. The J gene is TRBJ1-5, the V gene TRBV6-5; TRBD1 matches at 7 bases. This CDR3 has 14 amino acids. The germline V gene encodes CDR1 MNHEY and CDR2 SVGAGI. Trimming at V came to 9 bases and at J to 3 bases, leaving 8 bases not matched to a gene. The CDR3 sequence is CARPGGRVNQPQHF. The CDR3 region has the DNA TGTGCCAGACCAGGGGGGCGCGTCAATCAGCCCCAGCATTTT.